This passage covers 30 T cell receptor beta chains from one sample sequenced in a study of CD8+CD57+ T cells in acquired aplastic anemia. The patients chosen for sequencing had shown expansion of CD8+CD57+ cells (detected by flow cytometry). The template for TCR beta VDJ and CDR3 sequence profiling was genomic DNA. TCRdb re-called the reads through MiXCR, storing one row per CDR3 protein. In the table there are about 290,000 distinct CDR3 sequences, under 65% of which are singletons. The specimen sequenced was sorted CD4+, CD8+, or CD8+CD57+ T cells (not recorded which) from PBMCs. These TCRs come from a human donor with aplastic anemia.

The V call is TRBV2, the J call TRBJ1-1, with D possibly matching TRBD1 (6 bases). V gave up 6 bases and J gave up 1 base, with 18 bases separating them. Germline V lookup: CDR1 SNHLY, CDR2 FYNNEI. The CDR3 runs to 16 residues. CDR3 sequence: CASRDPGQGANTEAFF. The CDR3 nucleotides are TGTGCCAGCAGAGATCCGGGACAAGGGGCGAACACTGAAGCTTTCTTT.

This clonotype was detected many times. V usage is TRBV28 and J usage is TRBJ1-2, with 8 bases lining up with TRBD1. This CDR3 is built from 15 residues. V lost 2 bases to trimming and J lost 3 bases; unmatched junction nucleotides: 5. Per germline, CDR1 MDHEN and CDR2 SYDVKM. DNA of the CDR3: TGTGCCAGCAGTTTAACGGGCAGGGGGCACTATGGCTACACCTTC. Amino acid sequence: CASSLTGRGHYGYTF.

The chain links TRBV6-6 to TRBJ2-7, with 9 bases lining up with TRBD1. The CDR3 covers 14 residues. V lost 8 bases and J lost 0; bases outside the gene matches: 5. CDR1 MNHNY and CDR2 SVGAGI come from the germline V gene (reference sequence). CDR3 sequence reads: CASGGQGGSYEQYF. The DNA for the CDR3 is TGTGCCAGCGGGGGACAGGGAGGCTCCTACGAGCAGTACTTC.

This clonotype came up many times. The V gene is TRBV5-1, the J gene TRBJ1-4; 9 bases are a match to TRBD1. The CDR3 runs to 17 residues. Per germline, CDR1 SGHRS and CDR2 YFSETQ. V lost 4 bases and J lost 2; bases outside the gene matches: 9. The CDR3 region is CASSRGQGRLTNEKLFF. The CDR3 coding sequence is TGCGCCAGCAGCAGGGGACAGGGTCGCCTTACTAATGAAAAACTGTTTTTT.

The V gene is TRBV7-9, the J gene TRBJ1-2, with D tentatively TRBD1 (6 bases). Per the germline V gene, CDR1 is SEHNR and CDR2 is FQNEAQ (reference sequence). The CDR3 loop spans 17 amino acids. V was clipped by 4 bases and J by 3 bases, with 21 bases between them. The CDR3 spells CASSSNIGGAYDYGYTF. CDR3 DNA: TGTGCCAGCAGCTCTAATATCGGGGGGGCCTACGACTATGGCTACACCTTC.

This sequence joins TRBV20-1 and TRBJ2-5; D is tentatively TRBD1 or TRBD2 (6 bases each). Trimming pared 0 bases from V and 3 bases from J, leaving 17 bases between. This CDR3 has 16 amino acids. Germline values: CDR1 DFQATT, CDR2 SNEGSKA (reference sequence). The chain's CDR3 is CSARDWGARLEETQYF. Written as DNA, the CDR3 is TGCAGTGCTAGAGATTGGGGGGCGAGGTTAGAAGAGACCCAGTACTTC.

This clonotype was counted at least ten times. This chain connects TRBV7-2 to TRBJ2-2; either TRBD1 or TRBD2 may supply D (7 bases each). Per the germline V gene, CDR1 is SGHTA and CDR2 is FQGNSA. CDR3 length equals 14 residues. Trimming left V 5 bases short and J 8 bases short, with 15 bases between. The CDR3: CASSPRGDRGELFF. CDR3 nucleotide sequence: TGTGCCAGCAGCCCCCGGGGGGACAGAGGGGAGCTGTTTTTT.

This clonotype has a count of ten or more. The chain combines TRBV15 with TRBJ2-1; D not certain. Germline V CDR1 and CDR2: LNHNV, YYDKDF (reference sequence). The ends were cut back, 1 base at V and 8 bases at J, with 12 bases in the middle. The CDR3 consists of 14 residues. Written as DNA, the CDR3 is TGTGCCACCAGCAGAGCCTCGGCCCGCGATGAGCAGTTCTTC. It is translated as CATSRASARDEQFF. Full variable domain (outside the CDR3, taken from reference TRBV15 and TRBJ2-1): DAMVIQNPRYQVTQFGKPVTLSCSQTLNHNVMYWYQQKSSQAPKLLFHYYDKDFNNEADTPDNFQSRRPNTSFCFLDIRSPGLGDTAMYLCATSRASARDEQFFGPGTRLTVL.

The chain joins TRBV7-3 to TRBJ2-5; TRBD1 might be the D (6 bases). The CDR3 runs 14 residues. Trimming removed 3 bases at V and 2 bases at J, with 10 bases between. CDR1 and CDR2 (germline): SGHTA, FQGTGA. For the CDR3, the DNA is TGTGCCAGCAGCTTCGGACAGCCACAAGAGACCCAGTACTTC. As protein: CASSFGQPQETQYF. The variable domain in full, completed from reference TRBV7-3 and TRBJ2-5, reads GAGVSQTPSNKVTEKGKYVELRCDPISGHTALYWYRQSLGQGPEFLIYFQGTGAADDSGLPNDRFFAVRPEGSVSTLKIQRTERGDSAVYLCASSFGQPQETQYFGPGTRLLVL.

CDR3: CASSHLPINTGELFF. The CDR3 nucleotides read TGTGCCAGCAGCCATCTCCCTATCAACACCGGGGAGCTGTTTTTT. The chain recombines TRBV3-1 with TRBJ2-2; no clear D. The V gene lost 3 bases and the J gene lost 2 bases, with 10 bases spanning the gap. This CDR3 contains 15 residues. CDR1 is LGHDT, CDR2 YNNKEL, per germline (reference sequence).

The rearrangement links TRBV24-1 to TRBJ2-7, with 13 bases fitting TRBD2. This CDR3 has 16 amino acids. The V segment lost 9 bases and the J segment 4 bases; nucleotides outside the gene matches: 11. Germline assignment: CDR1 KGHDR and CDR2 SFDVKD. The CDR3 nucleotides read TGTGCCACCGGACTGCCGGGACTAGCGGGGTCATACGAGCAGTACTTC. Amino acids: CATGLPGLAGSYEQYF.

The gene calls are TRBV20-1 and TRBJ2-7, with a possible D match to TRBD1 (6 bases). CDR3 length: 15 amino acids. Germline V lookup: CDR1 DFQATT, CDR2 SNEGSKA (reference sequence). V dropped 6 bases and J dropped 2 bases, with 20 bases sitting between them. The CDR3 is CSALNRDKGTYEQYF. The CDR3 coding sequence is TGCAGTGCCCTAAACCGGGACAAGGGTACCTACGAGCAGTACTTC.

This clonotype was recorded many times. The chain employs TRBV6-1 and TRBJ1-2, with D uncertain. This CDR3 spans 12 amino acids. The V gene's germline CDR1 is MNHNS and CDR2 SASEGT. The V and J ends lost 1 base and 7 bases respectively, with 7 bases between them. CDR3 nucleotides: TGTGCCAGCAGTGAAGTTCAGGCTGGCTACACCTTC. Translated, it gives CASSEVQAGYTF.

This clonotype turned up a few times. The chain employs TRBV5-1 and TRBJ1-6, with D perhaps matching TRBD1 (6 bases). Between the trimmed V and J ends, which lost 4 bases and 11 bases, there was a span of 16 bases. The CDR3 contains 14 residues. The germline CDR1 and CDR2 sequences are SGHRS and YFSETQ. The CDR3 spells CASSRTGSEPPLHF. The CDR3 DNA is TGCGCCAGCAGCAGAACAGGGTCCGAACCACCCCTCCACTTT.

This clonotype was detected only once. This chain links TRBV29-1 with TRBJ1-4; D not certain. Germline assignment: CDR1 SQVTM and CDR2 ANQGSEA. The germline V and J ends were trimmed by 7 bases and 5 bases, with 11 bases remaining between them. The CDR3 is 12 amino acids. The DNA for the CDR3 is TGCAGCGGATGGGTGGAGAATGAAAAACTGTTTTTT. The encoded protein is CSGWVENEKLFF. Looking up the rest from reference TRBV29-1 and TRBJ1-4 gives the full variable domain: SAVISQKPSRDICQRGTSLTIQCQVDSQVTMMFWYRQQPGQSLTLIATANQGSEATYESGFVIDKFPISRPNLTFSTLTVSNMSPEDSSIYLCSGWVENEKLFFGSGTQLSVL.

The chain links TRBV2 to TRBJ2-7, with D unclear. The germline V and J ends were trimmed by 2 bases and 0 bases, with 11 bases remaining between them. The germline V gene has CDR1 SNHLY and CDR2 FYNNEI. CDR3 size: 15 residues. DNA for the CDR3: TGTGCCAGCAGTGAACAGTCGCCCAGCTCCTACGAGCAGTACTTC. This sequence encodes CASSEQSPSSYEQYF.

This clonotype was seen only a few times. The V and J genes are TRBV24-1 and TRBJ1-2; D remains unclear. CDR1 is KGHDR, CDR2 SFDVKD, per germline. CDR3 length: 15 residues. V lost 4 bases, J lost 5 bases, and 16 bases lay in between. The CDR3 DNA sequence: TGTGCCACCAGTGACCCACAGAAGTTTGATTATGGCTACACCTTC. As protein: CATSDPQKFDYGYTF.

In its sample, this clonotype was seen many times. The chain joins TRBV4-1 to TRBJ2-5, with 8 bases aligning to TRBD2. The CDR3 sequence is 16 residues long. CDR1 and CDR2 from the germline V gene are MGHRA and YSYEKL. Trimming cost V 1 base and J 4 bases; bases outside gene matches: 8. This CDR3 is CASSQGASGGAETQYF. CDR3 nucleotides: TGCGCCAGCAGCCAAGGGGCCAGCGGGGGAGCAGAGACCCAGTACTTC.

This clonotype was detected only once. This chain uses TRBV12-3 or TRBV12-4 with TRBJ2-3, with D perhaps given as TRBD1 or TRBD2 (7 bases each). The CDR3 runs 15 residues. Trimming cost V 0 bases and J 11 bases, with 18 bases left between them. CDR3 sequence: CASSLAGGGYSEQYF. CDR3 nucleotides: TGTGCCAGCAGTTTAGCGGGAGGGGGCTACAGTGAGCAGTATTTT.

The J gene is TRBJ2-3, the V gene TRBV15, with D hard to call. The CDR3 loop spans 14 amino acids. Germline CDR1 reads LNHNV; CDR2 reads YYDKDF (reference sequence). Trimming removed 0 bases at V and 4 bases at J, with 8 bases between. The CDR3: CATSRDRSPDTQYF. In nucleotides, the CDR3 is TGTGCCACCAGCAGAGATAGAAGTCCAGATACGCAGTATTTT.

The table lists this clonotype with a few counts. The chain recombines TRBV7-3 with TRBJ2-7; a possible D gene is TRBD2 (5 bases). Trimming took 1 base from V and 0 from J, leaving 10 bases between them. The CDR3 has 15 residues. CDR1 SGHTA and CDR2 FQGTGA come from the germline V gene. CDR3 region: CASSLISGNSYEQYF. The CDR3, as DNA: TGTGCCAGCAGCTTAATAAGCGGCAACTCCTACGAGCAGTACTTC.

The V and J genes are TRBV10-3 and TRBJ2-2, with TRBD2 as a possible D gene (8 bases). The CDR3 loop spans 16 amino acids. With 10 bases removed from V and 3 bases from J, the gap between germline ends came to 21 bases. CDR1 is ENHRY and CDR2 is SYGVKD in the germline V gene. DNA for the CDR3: TGTGCCAGCAGCCGCAGACAGGGACTAGACACCGGGGAGCTGTTTTTT. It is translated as CASSRRQGLDTGELFF.

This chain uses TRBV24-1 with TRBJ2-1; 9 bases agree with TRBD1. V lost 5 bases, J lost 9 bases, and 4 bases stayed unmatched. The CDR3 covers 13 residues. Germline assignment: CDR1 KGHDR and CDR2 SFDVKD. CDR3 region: CATSAQDRGEQFF. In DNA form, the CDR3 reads TGTGCCACCAGTGCTCAGGACAGGGGTGAGCAGTTCTTC.

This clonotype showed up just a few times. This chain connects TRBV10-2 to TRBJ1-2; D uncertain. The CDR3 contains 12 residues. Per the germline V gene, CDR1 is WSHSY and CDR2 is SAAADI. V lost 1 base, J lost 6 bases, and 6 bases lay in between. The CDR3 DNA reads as TGCGCCAGCAGTGAGTTCCGTAATGGCTACACCTTC. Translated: CASSEFRNGYTF.

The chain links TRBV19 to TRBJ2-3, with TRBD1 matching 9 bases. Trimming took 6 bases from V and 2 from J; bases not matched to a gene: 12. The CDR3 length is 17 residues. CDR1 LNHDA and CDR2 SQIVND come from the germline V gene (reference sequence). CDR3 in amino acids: CASSYLAGQGDTDTQYF. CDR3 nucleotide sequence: TGTGCCAGTAGCTACCTGGCGGGACAGGGCGACACAGATACGCAGTATTTT.

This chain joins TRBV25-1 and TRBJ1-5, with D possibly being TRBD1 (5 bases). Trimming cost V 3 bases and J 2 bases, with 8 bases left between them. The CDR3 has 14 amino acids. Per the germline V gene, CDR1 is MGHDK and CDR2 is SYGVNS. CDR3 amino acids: CASSDGGGNQPQHF. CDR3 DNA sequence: TGTGCCAGCAGTGATGGGGGTGGCAATCAGCCCCAGCATTTT.

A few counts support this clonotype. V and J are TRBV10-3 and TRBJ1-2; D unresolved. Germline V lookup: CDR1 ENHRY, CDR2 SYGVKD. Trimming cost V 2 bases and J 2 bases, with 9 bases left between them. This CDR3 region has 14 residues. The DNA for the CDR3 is TGTGCCATCAGTGAGGTTCAGGACAACTATGGCTACACCTTC. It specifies CAISEVQDNYGYTF.

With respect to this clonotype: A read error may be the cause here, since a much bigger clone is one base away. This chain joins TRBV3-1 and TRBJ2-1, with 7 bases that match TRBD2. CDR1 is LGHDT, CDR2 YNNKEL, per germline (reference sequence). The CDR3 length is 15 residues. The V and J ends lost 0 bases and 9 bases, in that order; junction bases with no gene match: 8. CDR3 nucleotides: TGTGCCAGCAGCCAAGAGGGCGGGAGTCTGGGTGAGCAGTTCTTC. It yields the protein CASSQEGGSLGEQFF.

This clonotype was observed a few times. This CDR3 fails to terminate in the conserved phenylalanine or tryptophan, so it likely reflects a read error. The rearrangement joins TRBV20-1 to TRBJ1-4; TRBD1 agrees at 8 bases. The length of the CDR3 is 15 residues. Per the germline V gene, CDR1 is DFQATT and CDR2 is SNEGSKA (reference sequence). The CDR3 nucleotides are TGCGGTGCGGACAGGGTGGTTGCGGGGGAAGAAAAACTGTTTCTT. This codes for CGADRVVAGEEKLFL.

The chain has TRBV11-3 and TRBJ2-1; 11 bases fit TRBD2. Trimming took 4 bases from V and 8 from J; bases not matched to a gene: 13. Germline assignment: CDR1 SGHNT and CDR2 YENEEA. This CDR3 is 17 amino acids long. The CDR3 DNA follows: TGTGCCAGCAGCTCGCCAACTAGCGGGAGAACAAACTATGAGCAGTTCTTC. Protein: CASSSPTSGRTNYEQFF. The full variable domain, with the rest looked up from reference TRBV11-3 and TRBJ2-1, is EAGVVQSPRYKIIEKKQPVAFWCNPISGHNTLYWYLQNLGQGPELLIRYENEEAVDDSQLPKDRFSAERLKGVDSTLKIQPAELGDSAVYLCASSSPTSGRTNYEQFFGPGTRLTVL.